The present entry profiles one T cell receptor (beta chain) with its context. Alopecia areata patients gave lesional scalp punch biopsies and peripheral blood samples. The CDR3 spans 12 residues. From germline, CDR1 is GTSNPN and CDR2 SVGIG (reference sequence). The trim removed 8 bases at V and 1 base at J, leaving 1 base unmatched. The entry originates in a study of CD8+ T cells in alopecia areata. Study-wide context: Treatment with tofacitinib (6 to 18 months) was followed by 6 months off drug.

RNA extraction was followed by reverse transcription into cDNA, which acted as the sequencing template. TCRdb's table, derived via immunoSEQ multiplex PCR, lists solely in-frame clones and lacks some. The table lists 130,000 to 150,000 clones, 40% to 65% of them singletons. The TCR originated in a human donor with alopecia areata. This chain uses TRBV30 with TRBJ1-1; 10 bases are a match to TRBD1. The material was CD4+ T cells sorted from blood, obtained at week 0. The CDR3 coding sequence is TGTGCCGGACAGGGGGGGAACACTGAAGCTTTCTTT. Its translation: CAGQGGNTEAFF.